The rows below give T cell receptor beta chains drawn from one sample of a study of blood T cell repertoires in COVID-19. Assay: immunoSEQ multiplex PCR; the TCRdb copy retains only in-frame clones and omits some. The data show about 120,000 clones, with about 91% seen just once and 10% held by the top ten. The sample comprised peripheral blood. These receptors were obtained from a man aged 45-60 years with acute or convalescent COVID-19. Both conserved end residues are part of each CDR3. The D gene is left open where the match is weak. Rows may omit the clone size; those that give it use once, few, many or a size class.

J	D	size	V	DNA	CDR3
TRBJ1-2	NA	NA	TRBV14	TGTGCCAGCAGCCCCCGTTTGGACACCGGAGTTTATGGCTACACCTTC	CASSPRLDTGVYGYTF
TRBJ1-2	NA	NA	TRBV2	TGTGCCAGCAGTGACAGGGTTTCTGGCTATGGCTACACCTTC	CASSDRVSGYGYTF
TRBJ1-1	NA	once	TRBV28	TGTGCCAGCAGTTTATTCAGCTTCGGGGGGATGGGCGACACTGAAGCTTTCTTT	CASSLFSFGGMGDTEAFF
TRBJ2-5	NA	NA	TRBV5-1	TGCGCCAGCAGCCCCGCAGGGGCTCGGGGATGGGAAGAGACCCAGTACTTC	CASSPAGARGWEETQYF
TRBJ1-3	TRBD1	NA	TRBV4-1	TGCGCCAGCAGCCCACAGGGGCTGCACTCTGGAAACACCATATATTTT	CASSPQGLHSGNTIYF
TRBJ2-3	TRBD2	NA	TRBV28	TGTGCCAGCAAGGCGGGGGTTGTCACAGATACGCAGTATTTT	CASKAGVVTDTQYF
TRBJ1-1	NA	NA	TRBV14	TGTGCCAGCAGCCAAGGGGGGGGAGCTTTCTTT	CASSQGGGAFF
TRBJ1-4	NA	many	TRBV15	TGTGCCACCAGCTCCCCAGGCGCGGGGGCCGAGGGGCTGTTTTTT	CATSSPGAGAEGLFF
TRBJ1-4	TRBD1	NA	TRBV10-2	TGCGCCAGCAGTGAGGCCCGACAGGGAAGCGCAACTAATGAAAAACTGTTTTTT	CASSEARQGSATNEKLFF
TRBJ1-5	NA	NA	TRBV5-4	TGTGCCAGCCGGAAGTGGGGAGGAAATCAGCCCCAGCATTTT	CASRKWGGNQPQHF
TRBJ1-5	NA	NA	TRBV27	TGTGCCAGCAGTTTAGGTACAGGTCCATCGCAGCCCCAGCATTTT	CASSLGTGPSQPQHF
TRBJ1-4	NA	NA	TRBV30	TGTGCCTGGAGTGTATCGGGGGGAGGGAAACTGTTTTTT	CAWSVSGGGKLFF
TRBJ1-2	NA	NA	TRBV6-5	TGTGCCAGCAGTTACTCAAATGTTGGTGACAATGGCTACACCTTC	CASSYSNVGDNGYTF
TRBJ2-5	NA	NA	TRBV7-9	TGTGCCAGCAGCTCAGGGGACCAAGAGACCCAGTACTTC	CASSSGDQETQYF
TRBJ2-7	TRBD1	NA	TRBV5-5	TGTGCCAGCAGCCCGCGGACAGGGGCCAACGAGCAGTACTTC	CASSPRTGANEQYF
TRBJ1-5	TRBD1	NA	TRBV20-1	TGCAGTGCTAGTCTACAGGGGATTGGCAATCAGCCCCAGCATTTT	CSASLQGIGNQPQHF
TRBJ2-1	TRBD1	NA	TRBV5-4	TGTGCCAGCAGCTCCGCTGGCGGTGCCGGGACAGTTAAGAATGAGCAGTTCTTC	CASSSAGGAGTVKNEQFF
TRBJ2-5	NA	NA	TRBV4-1	TGCGCCAGCAGCCAAGTAGGAGCGTACCAAGAGACCCAGTACTTC	CASSQVGAYQETQYF
TRBJ1-1	NA	NA	TRBV5-4	TGTGCCAGCAGCCTCCAACCGGAGATGAACACTGAAGCTTTCTTT	CASSLQPEMNTEAFF
TRBJ1-1	TRBD1	NA	TRBV19	TGTGCCAGTAGTATGGAGACAGGGGGTTTGGCTGAAGCTTTCTTT	CASSMETGGLAEAFF
TRBJ2-3	NA	NA	TRBV5-4	TGTGCCAGCAGCCAAAAGGGGGGAGGGCCTATGGCTACGCAGTATTTT	CASSQKGGGPMATQYF
TRBJ2-2	NA	NA	TRBV5-6	TGTGCCAGCAGCCCAAGGACTCGGAGGTACACCGGGGAGCTGTTTTTT	CASSPRTRRYTGELFF
TRBJ1-2	NA	NA	TRBV2	TGTGCCAGCAGTGAAGCCGGACGGGGTAACTATGGCTACACCTTC	CASSEAGRGNYGYTF
TRBJ1-2	TRBD1	NA	TRBV6-5	TGTGCCAGCAGTTACCGTACTAGACAGGGGGCGCGCGGCTACACCTTC	CASSYRTRQGARGYTF
TRBJ1-3	NA	NA	TRBV9	TGTGCCAGCAGCGTATCCGGGGTCGGGCCTGGAAACACCATATATTTT	CASSVSGVGPGNTIYF
TRBJ1-1	NA	once	TRBV10-3	TGTGCCATCAGTGAGACTTCAGGGTTCACTGAAGCTTTCTTT	CAISETSGFTEAFF
TRBJ1-2	NA	few	TRBV6-5	TGTGCCAGCAGCCCGGCGGAGGCTGTCAACTATGGCTACACCTTC	CASSPAEAVNYGYTF
TRBJ2-3	NA	NA	TRBV5-1	TGCGCCAGCAGCTCCAGACAACCTGGGTATGCAGATACGCAGTATTTT	CASSSRQPGYADTQYF
TRBJ1-1	TRBD1	NA	TRBV5-6	TGTGCCAGCAGCCGTCTGGAGCAGGGGGCGAACACTGAAGCTTTCTTT	CASSRLEQGANTEAFF
TRBJ1-2	TRBD1	NA	TRBV11-2	TGTGCCAGCAGCTTAGCGGGGACAGAAGGGGCCTATGGCTACACCTTC	CASSLAGTEGAYGYTF
TRBJ2-1	TRBD1	NA	TRBV7-3	TGTGCCAGCAGCACTACAGGGGGCCCATACAATGAGCAGTTCTTC	CASSTTGGPYNEQFF
TRBJ2-7	TRBD1	once	TRBV19	TGTGCCAGTAGCCCTCTGGGACAGGGTCGGCACGAGCAGTACTTC	CASSPLGQGRHEQYF
TRBJ1-1	TRBD1	once	TRBV6-1	TGTGCCAGCAGTGAAAGGACAGGGGGTAGCACTGAAGCTTTCTTT	CASSERTGGSTEAFF
TRBJ1-5	NA	NA	TRBV6-1	TGTGCCAGCAGTGAAGAAATATATAGCAATCAGCCCCAGCATTTT	CASSEEIYSNQPQHF
TRBJ2-1	NA	NA	TRBV20-1	TGCAGTGCGAACAGGGACAATGAGCAGTTCTTC	CSANRDNEQFF
TRBJ1-5	TRBD1	NA	TRBV28	TGTGCCAGCAGCCCTTACGGGACAGGGGGAAATCAGCCCCAGCATTTT	CASSPYGTGGNQPQHF
TRBJ1-1	NA	NA	TRBV4-1	TGCGCCAGCAGCCGAGGGACTTTCAGTGAAGCTTTCTTT	CASSRGTFSEAFF
TRBJ1-1	NA	NA	TRBV5-6	TGTGCCAGCAGCTTGACAGGGAAAGCTTTCTTT	CASSLTGKAFF
TRBJ1-1	NA	NA	TRBV12-3/TRBV12-4	TGTGCCAGCAGCCGACAAGCCTTTGAAGCTTTCTTT	CASSRQAFEAFF
TRBJ1-1	NA	NA	TRBV11-2	TGTGCCAGCAGCACACTACAGGTATCGAACACTGAAGCTTTCTTT	CASSTLQVSNTEAFF
TRBJ1-5	TRBD1	once	TRBV27	TGTGCCAGCAGTCCTTGGGACAGGAGCAATCAGCCCCAGCATTTT	CASSPWDRSNQPQHF
TRBJ2-5	NA	NA	TRBV5-1	TGCGCCAGCAGCCGGAGGCAGCCCGAAGAGACCCAGTACTTC	CASSRRQPEETQYF
TRBJ1-6	TRBD1	NA	TRBV5-6	TGTGCCAGCAGCCGGGGACAGGGCTATTCACCCCTCCACTTT	CASSRGQGYSPLHF
TRBJ2-7	NA	NA	TRBV6-6	TGTGCCAGCAGTTTCGGGAAAGGGCCCTACGAGCAGTACTTC	CASSFGKGPYEQYF
TRBJ1-1	NA	NA	TRBV11-3	TGTGCCAGCAGCTCGGGGAGGGGAGACACTGAAGCTTTCTTT	CASSSGRGDTEAFF
TRBJ2-1	TRBD2	NA	TRBV28	TGTGCCAGCAGTATCTTCAGCGGGAGGATCCCAAGTGAGCAGTTCTTC	CASSIFSGRIPSEQFF
TRBJ1-5	NA	NA	TRBV10-3	TGTGCCATAGGACAGTATAGCAATCAGCCCCAGCATTTT	CAIGQYSNQPQHF
TRBJ1-1	TRBD1	NA	TRBV28	TGTGCCAGCAGTCGACAGGGGAACACTGAAGCTTTCTTT	CASSRQGNTEAFF
TRBJ2-7	NA	NA	TRBV27	TGTGCCAGCAGTTTATGGGGCAACTCCTACGAGCAGTACTTC	CASSLWGNSYEQYF
TRBJ1-1	TRBD1	once	TRBV7-9	TGTGCCAGCAGCTTAGCGGGACAGGGAACTGAAGCTTTCTTT	CASSLAGQGTEAFF
TRBJ1-1	NA	NA	TRBV15	TGTGCCACCAGCCAGGGCGTCACTGAAGCTTTCTTT	CATSQGVTEAFF
TRBJ2-2	TRBD1	NA	TRBV9	TGTGCCAGCAGACGGGACAGGGGGTACACCGGGGAGCTGTTTTTT	CASRRDRGYTGELFF